The T cell receptor (beta chain) described here comes from a study of blood T cell repertoires in COVID-19. Across the study: From the United States, Italy and Spain came samples of acute and convalescent COVID-19. Sample material is recorded as cDNA or gDNA derived from T cells, B-cell-depleted T cells, or PBMCs.

This CDR3 is built from 12 residues. V lost 5 bases to trimming and J lost 7 bases, with 9 bases between them. Looked up from germline, CDR1 is MDHEN and CDR2 is SYDVKM. The count of this clone is one. Per the original methods: Estimation of nucleated cell counts was performed using reference gene primer amplification. Repertoires were generated with immunoSEQ multiplex PCR, while TCRdb's copy carries only in-frame clones and drops some. V and J calls and clone size are given by that table; D and trimming were obtained from the DNA. The sample has tens of thousands of clones, 80% to 90% seen once. The chain combines TRBV28 with TRBJ2-1; D not resolved. The sequenced sample was peripheral blood. This clonotype was obtained from a man between 65 and 85 years old with active or convalescent COVID-19. CDR3 nucleotide sequence: TGTGCCAGCAGTGGAGTGGTGAATGAGCAGTTCTTC. Translation gives CASSGVVNEQFF.